This TCR beta chain was found in a study of T cell responses to AZD1222 COVID-19 vaccine. As for the study in general: Second-dose timings of about 4 or about 12 weeks were pooled.

Study observations and caveats: Possibly, clonal diversity was underestimated; donors were largely white British and included more females. Targeting of unmutated variant regions was reportedly seen in nearly half of spike-specific TCRs.

Libraries were prepared by immunoSEQ multiplex PCR; TCRdb keeps only in-frame clonotypes and omits some of them. The data contain about 200,000 clones, around 88% of them singletons. For this clone: Its cognate antigen is unknown.

This specimen was peripheral blood, taken on day 0 of AZD1222 vaccination. The TCR comes from an adult in good health.

The CDR3 DNA reads TGTGCCAGCAGCTTAGTGAGGACAGGAGGGATGAACACTGAAGCTTTCTTT. Translated: CASSLVRTGGMNTEAFF. V gene TRBV13 combines with J gene TRBJ1-1; 7 nucleotides align to TRBD1. CDR1 is PRHDT and CDR2 is FYEKMQ in the germline V gene (reference sequence). Trimming took 1 base from V and 0 from J; bases not matched to a gene: 8. The CDR3 loop spans 17 amino acids.